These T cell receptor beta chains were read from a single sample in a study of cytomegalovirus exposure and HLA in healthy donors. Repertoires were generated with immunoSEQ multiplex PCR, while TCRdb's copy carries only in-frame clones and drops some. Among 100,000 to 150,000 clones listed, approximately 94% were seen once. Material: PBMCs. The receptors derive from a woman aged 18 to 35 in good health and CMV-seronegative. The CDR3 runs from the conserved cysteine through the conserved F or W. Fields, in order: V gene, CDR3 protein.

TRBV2	CASQREPGNEQFF
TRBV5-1	CATGGGAANTGELFF
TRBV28	CASSLTHTTRTAAFF
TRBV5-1	CASTLAERNTGELFF
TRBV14	CASSQFETAYGYTF
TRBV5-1	CASSLVLAGGLDTQYF
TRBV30	CAWSRQSTGQGSYEQYF
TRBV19	CASSPSTDTQYF
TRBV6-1	CASSVSGDYGYTF
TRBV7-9	CASSLTGQGATGELFF
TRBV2	CASTKDRVSEAFF
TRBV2	CASSRGQGSTDTQYF
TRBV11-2	CASSFQGTYGYTF
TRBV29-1	CSVGYRVANEKLFF
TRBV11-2	CASSEGDNQPQHF
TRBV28	CASKDRGQPQHF
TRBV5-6	CASSLGQANQPQHF
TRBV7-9	CASSSTGTGQFRTEAFF
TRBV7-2	CASSLTGTPGYTF
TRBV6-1	CASSANRGYQPQHF
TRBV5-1	CASSLEVGEVYEQYF
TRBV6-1	CASSEAPAGGYQPQHF
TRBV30	CAWSVNRNQPQHF
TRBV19	CASSIADINQPQHF
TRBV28	CASSLWTGGTEAFF
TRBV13	CASSSFGLAGVSSHEQYF
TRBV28	CASIRDSYNEKLFF
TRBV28	CASSSQEGHTEAFF
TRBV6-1	CASSEALGAGETQYF
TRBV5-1	CASSPEGGDNQPQHF
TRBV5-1	CASSLGVTGSGELFF
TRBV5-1	CASSEQGLGGNTIYF
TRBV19	CASSPSDRLFEKLFF
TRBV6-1	CASSAGFNSPLHF
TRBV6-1	CASSEASGGAYNEQFF
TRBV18	CASSPPSSYEQYF
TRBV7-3	CASSSQPWTGGQYTEAFF
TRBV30	CAWSVGQAPSAFF